Presented here are 18 T cell receptor beta chains from one specimen sequenced in a study of blood T cell repertoires in COVID-19. Only in-frame clones appear in the TCRdb table, and some are missing; sequencing was by immunoSEQ multiplex PCR. The table records about 200,000 clones, just over 85% of them present only once. Material for sequencing was peripheral blood. All receptors come from a middle-aged man with acute or convalescent COVID-19.

This chain joins TRBV5-1 and TRBJ1-6; TRBD1 might be the D (6 bases). CDR1 SGHRS and CDR2 YFSETQ come from the germline V gene. V was pared by 4 bases and J by 5 bases, with 13 bases between. The CDR3 sequence is 15 residues long. The CDR3 region is CASSRFGQNNSPLHF. The DNA of the CDR3 is TGCGCCAGCAGCCGATTCGGACAGAATAATTCACCCCTCCACTTT.

This clone was observed a single time. The chain links TRBV7-8 to TRBJ2-2; D is unclear. The CDR3 is 16 amino acids. Between the trimmed V and J ends, which lost 4 bases and 0 bases, there was a span of 12 bases. The germline gives CDR1 SGHVS, CDR2 FQNEAQ. The CDR3 DNA reads TGTGCCAGCAGCTCCCCAGTACAACCGAACACCGGGGAGCTGTTTTTT. It translates to CASSSPVQPNTGELFF.

The chain joins TRBV4-1 to TRBJ2-1, with TRBD2 matching 7 bases. The trim removed 6 bases at V and 2 bases at J, leaving 10 bases unmatched. Germline lookup yields CDR1 MGHRA and CDR2 YSYEKL. The length of the CDR3 is 16 residues. The CDR3 bases are TGCGCCAGCAGTCGAAGCGCGGGGGAAACCTACAATGAGCAGTTCTTC. Translating it yields CASSRSAGETYNEQFF.

Comment on this clone: The same CDR3 also results from other DNA sequences found in this sample. The chain has TRBV27 and TRBJ1-1; perhaps TRBD1 as D (5 bases). The CDR3 covers 14 residues. Germline CDR1 reads MNHEY; CDR2 reads SMNVEV (reference sequence). V lost 6 bases and J 1 base, leaving 12 bases between the germline ends. The chain's CDR3 is CASRAGGTNTEAFF. The CDR3 nucleotides are TGTGCCAGCAGGGCCGGGGGGACGAACACTGAAGCTTTCTTT.

V gene TRBV6-5 combines with J gene TRBJ1-3; tentative D call: TRBD1 (6 bases). This CDR3 region has 13 residues. The germline V gene has CDR1 MNHEY and CDR2 SVGAGI. Trimming pared 10 bases from V and 4 bases from J, leaving 14 bases between. Here the CDR3 reads CATYRAWGNTIYF. The CDR3 DNA reads as TGTGCCACCTACAGGGCTTGGGGAAACACCATATATTTT.

The rearrangement joins TRBV11-2 to TRBJ2-7, with a tentative D call TRBD2 (5 bases). Germline V gene sequence: CDR1 SGHAT, CDR2 FQNNGV. The length of the CDR3 is 15 residues. V was cut by 1 base and J by 6 bases, with 16 bases left in between. The chain's CDR3 is CASSLALGKGGEQYF. DNA for the CDR3: TGTGCCAGCAGCTTAGCCCTGGGAAAAGGAGGCGAGCAGTACTTC.

The rearrangement links TRBV5-4 to TRBJ2-7; 8 bases line up with TRBD1. CDR1 and CDR2 from the germline V gene are SGHNT and YYREEE (reference sequence). The CDR3 is 15 residues long. V lost 4 bases and J lost 2; bases outside the gene matches: 8. The CDR3: CASSTRQGFAYEQYF. The CDR3 DNA sequence: TGTGCCAGCAGCACACGACAGGGGTTCGCCTACGAGCAGTACTTC.

The chain has TRBV18 and TRBJ2-7; a weak D match, TRBD1 (6 bases). V lost 3 bases and J 7 bases, leaving 13 bases between the germline ends. CDR1 KGHSH and CDR2 LQKENI come from the germline V gene. CDR3 length: 13 residues. The CDR3 loop reads CASSPGQSEEQYF. CDR3 nucleotide sequence: TGTGCCAGCTCACCTGGACAGTCCGAAGAGCAGTACTTC.

The rearrangement uses TRBV19 and TRBJ2-7; tentative D call: TRBD1 (5 bases). Trimming took off 6 bases at V and 2 bases at J, with 14 bases between the two ends. Germline V gene lookup returns CDR1 LNHDA and CDR2 SQIVND (reference sequence). CDR3 length: 14 residues. The CDR3 is CASRTNIGAYEQYF. DNA for the CDR3: TGTGCCAGTAGGACGAATATAGGGGCCTACGAGCAGTACTTC.

The V and J genes are TRBV5-4 and TRBJ1-6; D is unclear. Trimming took off 4 bases at V and 4 bases at J, with 9 bases between the two ends. Germline CDR1 SGHNT, CDR2 YYREEE (reference sequence). The CDR3 extends over 14 amino acids. The CDR3 protein is CASSAAQYNSPLHF. In DNA form, the CDR3 reads TGTGCCAGCAGCGCGGCTCAGTATAATTCACCCCTCCACTTT.

The gene calls are TRBV19 and TRBJ1-2; 11 nucleotides match TRBD1. Germline CDR1 is LNHDA and CDR2 is SQIVND (reference sequence). Losses at the gene ends were 10 bases for V and 7 bases for J; bases not matched to a gene: 11. This CDR3 is built from 14 residues. CDR3 residues: CATYGQGAIIGYTF. The CDR3 DNA reads as TGTGCCACCTACGGACAGGGGGCAATTATTGGCTACACCTTC.

Points on this clone: The same CDR3 also results from other DNA sequences found in this sample. The J gene is TRBJ1-5, the V gene TRBV18; unclear D gene. Trimming shortened V by 2 bases and J by 5 bases, and 7 bases separated the two germline ends. CDR3 length equals 13 residues. CDR1 and CDR2 (germline): KGHSH, LQKENI. In DNA, the CDR3 is TGTGCCAGCTCACCAGGGAGAGATCAGCCCCAGCATTTT. Protein sequence: CASSPGRDQPQHF.

The chain employs TRBV5-1 and TRBJ1-1, with 12 bases aligning to TRBD1. Germline CDR1 and CDR2: SGHRS and YFSETQ. Germline trimming cut 4 bases from V and 4 bases from J; bases unmatched to any gene: 8. The CDR3 has 16 residues. This chain's CDR3 is CASSLGQGARGTEAFF. DNA of the CDR3: TGCGCCAGCAGCCTGGGACAGGGGGCGCGGGGCACTGAAGCTTTCTTT.

This clone has only one observation. The chain links TRBV6-1 to TRBJ2-1; D is perhaps TRBD2 (5 bases). V was trimmed by 0 bases and J by 7 bases, leaving 19 bases between them. The germline CDR1 and CDR2 sequences are MNHNS and SASEGT. The CDR3 length is 17 residues. The CDR3 DNA follows: TGTGCCAGCAGTGAAGCGCTTTTCCGGGATGGACTGAATGAGCAGTTCTTC. Encoded protein: CASSEALFRDGLNEQFF.

The V and J genes are TRBV6-1 and TRBJ1-5; 7 nucleotides align to TRBD1. V shed 2 bases, J shed 3 bases, and the junction held 10 bases outside the gene matches. The CDR3 is made up of 17 amino acids. The V gene's germline CDR1 is MNHNS and CDR2 SASEGT. CDR3 sequence reads: CASSEIYRGGTNQPQHF. DNA of the CDR3: TGTGCCAGCAGTGAAATTTACAGGGGTGGAACCAATCAGCCCCAGCATTTT.

The chain has TRBV9 and TRBJ2-2; TRBD2 aligns across 13 bases. After removal of 2 bases from V and 4 bases from J, the junction contained 2 bases not matched to a gene. The CDR3 totals 16 residues. Germline V gives CDR1 SGDLS, CDR2 YYNGEE. In nucleotides, the CDR3 is TGTGCCAGCAGCGTGACTAGCGGGGGGTCCACCGGGGAGCTGTTTTTT. Translating gives CASSVTSGGSTGELFF.

In this sample, this clone turned up once. This sequence joins TRBV5-1 and TRBJ2-1; 11 nucleotides match TRBD2. V was clipped by 1 base and J by 10 bases; unmatched bases: 7. Germline V CDR1 and CDR2: SGHRS, YFSETQ. This CDR3 contains 15 residues. CDR3 in DNA: TGCGCCAGCAGCTTGTCTAGCGGGGGGTTCAAGGAGCAGTTCTTC. Translated: CASSLSSGGFKEQFF.

The chain couples TRBV7-9 to TRBJ2-1; TRBD2 matches 10 bases. Losses at the gene ends were 5 bases for V and 5 bases for J; bases not matched to a gene: 6. This CDR3 contains 15 residues. From germline, CDR1 is SEHNR and CDR2 FQNEAQ (reference sequence). The CDR3, as DNA: TGTGCCAGCAGCCAACTAGCGGGGTCCCACAATGAGCAGTTCTTC. It yields the protein CASSQLAGSHNEQFF.